One and the same sample provided the 19 T cell receptor beta chains below, sequenced in a study of T cell changes during pregnancy in multiple sclerosis. Clones were read by immunoSEQ multiplex PCR, and TCRdb kept only the in-frame ones, dropping some. Of approximately 44,000 clones listed, more than 90% are singletons. Sequenced material: CD4+ T cells from peripheral blood mononuclear cells, taken in the first trimester of pregnancy. The receptors were sampled from a female donor with multiple sclerosis, enrolled in a pregnancy study.

The CDR3 sequence is CASSLGANTGELFF. CDR3 DNA: TGTGCCAGCAGCTTAGGGGCCAACACCGGGGAGCTGTTTTTT. V is TRBV7-9 and J is TRBJ2-2; no clear D gene. The CDR3 length is 14 residues. Germline V gives CDR1 SEHNR, CDR2 FQNEAQ (reference sequence). The V end lost 1 base, the J end lost 2 bases, and 5 bases lay between the germline ends.

This clone was detected once. This chain joins TRBV10-3 and TRBJ1-1, with no clear D. This CDR3 spans 13 amino acids. Germline CDR1 reads ENHRY; CDR2 reads SYGVKD. V lost 6 bases, J lost 1 base, and 9 bases lay in between. In nucleotides, the CDR3 is TGTGCCATCAGGAGGGATCCGAACACTGAAGCTTTCTTT. Its protein is CAIRRDPNTEAFF.

This chain joins TRBV6-5 and TRBJ2-7; possibly TRBD1 for D (6 bases). This CDR3 is built from 13 residues. The germline V gene has CDR1 MNHEY and CDR2 SVGAGI. V was shortened by 7 bases and J by 4 bases, with 14 bases between the two germline ends. CDR3 region: CASNRGGLYEQYF. The CDR3 DNA reads as TGTGCCAGCAACCGAGGGGGATTGTACGAGCAGTACTTC.

The gene calls are TRBV7-3 and TRBJ1-5; D is perhaps TRBD1 (5 bases). Trimming stripped 5 bases from V and 7 bases from J, with 12 bases between. The CDR3 runs to 13 residues. Germline lookup yields CDR1 SGHTA and CDR2 FQGTGA. The CDR3 loop reads CASSPGGGQPQHF. Here the CDR3 DNA reads TGTGCCAGCAGCCCCGGGGGGGGGCAGCCCCAGCATTTT. The full variable domain, with the rest looked up from reference TRBV7-3 and TRBJ1-5, is GAGVSQTPSNKVTEKGKYVELRCDPISGHTALYWYRQSLGQGPEFLIYFQGTGAADDSGLPNDRFFAVRPEGSVSTLKIQRTERGDSAVYLCASSPGGGQPQHFGDGTRLSIL.

The chain couples TRBV19 to TRBJ2-3; D perhaps matches TRBD1 (5 bases). Germline V gene lookup returns CDR1 LNHDA and CDR2 SQIVND (reference sequence). The CDR3 loop spans 15 amino acids. Trimming left V 9 bases short and J 7 bases short, with 23 bases between. The CDR3 nucleotides are TGTGCCAGACGGACCGTCTTTGGGGCCGGAAATACGCAGTATTTT. Its protein is CARRTVFGAGNTQYF.

The genes are TRBV25-1 and TRBJ2-3; D gene uncertain. Per germline, CDR1 MGHDK and CDR2 SYGVNS. The ends were cut back, 3 bases at V and 1 base at J, with 5 bases in the middle. The CDR3 consists of 13 residues. The CDR3 DNA reads as TGTGCCAGCAGTGATTGGCGCACAGATACGCAGTATTTT. This codes for CASSDWRTDTQYF.

This chain connects TRBV6-6 to TRBJ2-5, with 10 bases that match TRBD1. CDR3 length: 15 residues. Germline CDR1 is MNHNY and CDR2 is SVGAGI (reference sequence). The J segment lost 7 bases and the V segment lost 7 bases, leaving 12 bases of the junction unmatched. The CDR3 loop is CASTKHPGQGTTQYF. The CDR3 bases are TGTGCCAGCACCAAACACCCGGGACAGGGGACGACCCAGTACTTC.

The rearrangement joins TRBV5-4 to TRBJ2-7, with 11 bases fitting TRBD2. CDR1 and CDR2 from the germline V gene are SGHNT and YYREEE (reference sequence). The CDR3 runs to 16 residues. The V gene end was trimmed by 0 bases and the J gene end by 4 bases; junction bases not matched to a gene: 6. The CDR3 reads CASSLGGRTSGYEQYF. The DNA for the CDR3 is TGTGCCAGCAGCTTGGGGGGGAGGACTAGCGGGTACGAGCAGTACTTC.

The V gene is TRBV7-3, the J gene TRBJ2-7; a weak D match, TRBD2 (5 bases). The CDR3 spans 13 residues. The germline CDR1 and CDR2 sequences are SGHTA and FQGTGA. The V end lost 2 bases, the J end lost 2 bases, and 7 bases lay between the germline ends. CDR3 loop: CASSLGRTYEQYF. Written as DNA, the CDR3 is TGTGCCAGCAGCTTAGGGAGAACCTACGAGCAGTACTTC.

This CDR3 reads CASSLLIAAPGQPQHF. CDR3 coding DNA: TGTGCCAGCAGTTTGTTAATCGCGGCACCTGGTCAGCCCCAGCATTTT. The chain couples TRBV28 to TRBJ1-5; unclear D gene. Germline V gene data show CDR1 as MDHEN and CDR2 as SYDVKM. V lost 3 bases, J lost 6 bases, and 18 bases lay in between. CDR3 size: 16 residues.

The CDR3 DNA sequence: TGTGCCAGCAGCTTAGTTGGGGAGGGCAATCAGCCCCAGCATTTT. Amino acid sequence: CASSLVGEGNQPQHF. This chain uses TRBV7-8 with TRBJ1-5; D not certain. V shed 1 base and J shed 2 bases, with 9 bases lying between them. Germline CDR1 reads SGHVS; CDR2 reads FQNEAQ. The CDR3 spans 15 residues.

The chain recombines TRBV18 with TRBJ1-3; D possibly corresponds to TRBD1 (6 bases). This CDR3 is built from 15 residues. The ends were cut back, 1 base at V and 5 bases at J, with 12 bases in the middle. Germline V lookup: CDR1 KGHSH, CDR2 LQKENI. The CDR3 reads CASSPRQGTRNTIYF. In DNA form, the CDR3 reads TGTGCCAGCTCACCACGTCAGGGGACGAGAAACACCATATATTTT.

Here the CDR3 reads CASSPITGGGTEAFF. DNA of the CDR3: TGTGCCAGCAGTCCCATCACGGGGGGCGGCACTGAAGCTTTCTTT. This chain joins TRBV2 and TRBJ1-1; D might be TRBD1 (6 bases). The CDR3 extends over 15 amino acids. Trimming shortened V by 5 bases and J by 4 bases, and 17 bases separated the two germline ends. Germline V lookup: CDR1 SNHLY, CDR2 FYNNEI.

The genes are TRBV18 and TRBJ2-2, with D unclear. The ends were cut back, 1 base at V and 4 bases at J, with 10 bases in the middle. CDR3 size: 15 residues. Per germline, CDR1 KGHSH and CDR2 LQKENI. As DNA, the CDR3 is TGTGCCAGCTCACCACTGAGCACAGCCACCGGGGAGCTGTTTTTT. It specifies CASSPLSTATGELFF.

This chain uses TRBV29-1 with TRBJ2-1, with 7 bases matching TRBD2. Germline V CDR1 and CDR2: SQVTM, ANQGSEA. With 2 bases clipped from V and 9 bases from J, the junction kept 7 bases outside the gene matches. The CDR3 extends over 13 amino acids. CDR3 sequence: CSVEREGRSEQFF. CDR3 in DNA: TGCAGCGTTGAAAGGGAGGGGAGGAGTGAGCAGTTCTTC.

A remark on this clone: One end of the junction varies from germline; a read error may be responsible. The chain links TRBV28 to TRBJ1-2; tentatively, D is TRBD1 (6 bases). The CDR3 loop spans 13 amino acids. Per the germline V gene, CDR1 is MDHEN and CDR2 is SYDVKM. In DNA form, the CDR3 reads TGTGCCAGCAACCCACCCCACTCAGGGGCTGGGGACTTC. It codes for CASNPPHSGAGDF.

V gene TRBV15 combines with J gene TRBJ1-5; possibly TRBD1 for D (6 bases). CDR1 and CDR2 from the germline V gene are LNHNV and YYDKDF (reference sequence). This CDR3 contains 15 residues. Trimming shortened V by 8 bases and J by 4 bases, and 18 bases separated the two germline ends. The CDR3 DNA sequence: TGTGCCACCGATCAAGGGGGGGGAGAAAATCAGCCCCAGCATTTT. The encoded protein is CATDQGGGENQPQHF.

The chain recombines TRBV10-3 with TRBJ2-1; TRBD2 agrees at 8 bases. V shed 10 bases and J 10 bases; nucleotides not matched to a gene: 12. Germline CDR1 reads ENHRY; CDR2 reads SYGVKD. This CDR3 spans 13 amino acids. The CDR3 region has the DNA TGTGCCACCGTGGGGCCGGGAGGGGACGAGCAGTTCTTC. Amino acids: CATVGPGGDEQFF.

The chain carries TRBV5-1 and TRBJ2-5; 8 bases are a match to TRBD1. The trim removed 0 bases at V and 2 bases at J, leaving 9 bases unmatched. Germline CDR1 is SGHRS and CDR2 is YFSETQ. CDR3 length equals 17 residues. CDR3 sequence: CASSLGQGAMAQETQYF. DNA for the CDR3: TGCGCCAGCAGCTTGGGGCAGGGGGCGATGGCGCAAGAGACCCAGTACTTC. The complete variable domain, with remaining parts taken from reference TRBV5-1 and TRBJ2-5, reads KAGVTQTPRYLIKTRGQQVTLSCSPISGHRSVSWYQQTPGQGLQFLFEYFSETQRNKGNFPGRFSGRQFSNSRSEMNVSTLELGDSALYLCASSLGQGAMAQETQYFGPGTRLLVL.